What follows is one T cell receptor (beta chain) and its context. The data are from a study of blood T cell repertoires in COVID-19. About the research overall: Sample material is recorded as cDNA or gDNA derived from T cells, B-cell-depleted T cells, or PBMCs.

The V gene lost 3 bases and the J gene lost 0 bases, with 11 bases spanning the gap. The CDR3 covers 16 residues. Germline loops: CDR1 SEHNR, CDR2 FQNEAQ (reference sequence). Clones were sequenced by immunoSEQ multiplex PCR, and TCRdb holds only the in-frame ones, with some missing. The repertoire holds 150,000 or so clones, with approximately 88% as singletons. The J gene is TRBJ1-4, the V gene TRBV7-9; the D is unclear. The sequence derives from a woman in her fifties or sixties with acute or convalescent COVID-19. Source material: peripheral blood. The CDR3 nucleotides read TGTGCCAGCAGCTTCGAGGGTATTACAACTAATGAAAAACTGTTTTTT. This gives the protein CASSFEGITTNEKLFF.